Shown below are 4 T cell receptor beta chains from a single sample sequenced in a study of a mutant IDH1 vaccine in newly diagnosed glioma. Their antigens are not known. Generated by immunoSEQ multiplex PCR, the TCRdb table keeps only in-frame clones and is missing some. The table shows around 31,000 clones, with roughly three fifths occurring only once. Time point specified: week 5, during vaccination. Topical imiquimod accompanied each vaccine dose, which consisted of 300 ug of mutant IDH1 20-mer peptide. The sample here was PBMCs, taken from a glioma patient whose treatment included an IDH1 peptide vaccine. Every receptor here comes from a woman under 30 with glioma.

This chain links TRBV19 with TRBJ1-2; D is unresolved. Trimming pared 3 bases from V and 3 bases from J, leaving 8 bases between. This CDR3 region has 13 residues. Germline V gene sequence: CDR1 LNHDA, CDR2 SQIVND (reference sequence). The CDR3 protein is CASSISLYYGYTF. The DNA of the CDR3 is TGTGCCAGTAGTATTTCGCTATACTATGGCTACACCTTC.

This chain links TRBV9 with TRBJ2-5; D is unclear. The CDR3 covers 12 residues. The germline CDR1 and CDR2 sequences are SGDLS and YYNGEE. V was pared by 3 bases and J by 5 bases, with 8 bases between. This chain's CDR3 is CASSGLSETQYF. CDR3 sequence (DNA): TGTGCCAGCAGCGGACTTTCGGAGACCCAGTACTTC.

The table lists this clone with a few counts. The chain carries TRBV5-4 and TRBJ1-4; D gene ambiguous. The CDR3 has 12 amino acids. Germline-derived CDR1 and CDR2 are SGHNT and YYREEE (reference sequence). V lost 0 bases to trimming and J lost 4 bases, with 1 base between them. CDR3 DNA: TGTGCCAGCAGCTTGGGTAATGAAAAACTGTTTTTT. Residues: CASSLGNEKLFF.

V is TRBV25-1 and J is TRBJ2-7; perhaps TRBD1 as D (5 bases). Between the trimmed V and J ends, which lost 2 bases and 6 bases, there was a span of 11 bases. The germline gives CDR1 MGHDK, CDR2 SYGVNS. This CDR3 contains 13 residues. The CDR3 protein is CASSERRVSEQYF. The CDR3 DNA reads TGTGCCAGCAGTGAACGCAGGGTGTCCGAGCAGTACTTC.